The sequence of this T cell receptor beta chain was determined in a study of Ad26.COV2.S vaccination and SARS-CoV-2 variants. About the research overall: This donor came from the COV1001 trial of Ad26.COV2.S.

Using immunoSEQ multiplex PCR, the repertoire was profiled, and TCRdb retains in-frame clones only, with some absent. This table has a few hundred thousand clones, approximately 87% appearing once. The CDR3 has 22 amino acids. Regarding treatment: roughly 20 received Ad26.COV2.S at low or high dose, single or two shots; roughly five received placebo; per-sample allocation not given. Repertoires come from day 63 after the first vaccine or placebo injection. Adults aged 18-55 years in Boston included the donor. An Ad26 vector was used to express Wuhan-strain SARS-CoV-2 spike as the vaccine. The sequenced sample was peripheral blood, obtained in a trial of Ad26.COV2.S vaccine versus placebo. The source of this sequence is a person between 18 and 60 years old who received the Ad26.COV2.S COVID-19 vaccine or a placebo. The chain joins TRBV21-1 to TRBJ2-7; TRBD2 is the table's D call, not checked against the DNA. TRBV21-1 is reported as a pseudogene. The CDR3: CASSRSGQGPQLAGGHSYEQYF. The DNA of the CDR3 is TGTGCCAGCAGCAGGTCCGGACAGGGCCCTCAACTAGCGGGAGGTCACTCCTACGAGCAGTACTTC.